Listed here are 20 T cell receptor beta chains from one sample, sequenced in a study of vaccination and CD4 T cells after COVID-19. Their cognate antigens are unknown. Treatment here: approximately 9-day PBMC culture with coronavirus spike peptide pools or control peptides (ViraFEST assay). An Oncomine TCR Beta short-read assay was used to sequence the DNA from cultured CD4+ T cells. TCRdb passed the PCR reads through MiXCR, listing each CDR3 protein once. The sample contains several thousand distinct CDR3 sequences, 15% to 20% of which appear only once. Sequences were obtained from CD4+ T cells from blood, cultured in vitro. These receptors were obtained from a human donor who had recovered from COVID-19.

This clonotype has only a few counts. CDR3 sequence: CASSITDEFFQPQHF. For the CDR3, the DNA is TGTGCCAGCAGCATAACGGACGAGTTTTTTCAGCCCCAGCATTTT. The rearrangement links TRBV6-1 to TRBJ1-5, with D uncertain. The CDR3 is 15 amino acids. Germline CDR1 MNHNS, CDR2 SASEGT. Trimming stripped 6 bases from V and 6 bases from J, with 18 bases between.

In this sample, this clonotype is medium-sized (0.01 to 0.1%). The gene calls are TRBV2 and TRBJ1-2; D perhaps matches TRBD1 (5 bases). This CDR3 has 14 amino acids. The germline V gene has CDR1 SNHLY and CDR2 FYNNEI. Trimming stripped 10 bases from V and 2 bases from J, with 17 bases between. The CDR3 region has the DNA TGTGCCAACAAAAAAGGGGCTGCAAACTATGGCTACACCTTC. Its protein product is CANKKGAANYGYTF.

In its sample, this clonotype ranks as medium-sized. V and J are TRBV30 and TRBJ2-5; no reliable D call. Germline V gene sequence: CDR1 GTSNPN, CDR2 SVGIG (reference sequence). V lost 0 bases and J 9 bases, leaving 20 bases between the germline ends. The CDR3 is made up of 15 amino acids. CDR3 nucleotide sequence: TGTGCCTGGAGTGTAGGTGGCACGTCCATAAGGGCCCAGTACTTC. It translates to CAWSVGGTSIRAQYF.

By proportion, this clonotype is medium-sized. This chain's CDR3 is CSASRTSGVTDTQYF. CDR3 nucleotides: TGCAGTGCAAGCCGGACTAGCGGGGTCACAGATACGCAGTATTTT. The rearrangement links TRBV20-1 to TRBJ2-3; TRBD2 matches at 12 bases. V lost 6 bases to trimming and J lost 2 bases; unmatched junction nucleotides: 6. Germline loops: CDR1 DFQATT, CDR2 SNEGSKA (reference sequence). The CDR3 runs to 15 residues.

This clonotype was observed a single time. The V gene is TRBV4-2, the J gene TRBJ2-1; D unclear. The CDR3 loop spans 15 amino acids. Trimming cost V 0 bases and J 0 bases, with 6 bases left between them. The V gene's germline CDR1 is LGHNA and CDR2 YNFKEQ. This CDR3 is CASSQDSPSYNEQFF. The CDR3 DNA reads TGTGCCAGCAGCCAAGATAGCCCCTCCTACAATGAGCAGTTCTTC.

The rearrangement links TRBV5-4 to TRBJ1-3; no definite D call. This CDR3 has 16 residues. V shed 4 bases and J shed 0 bases, with 14 bases lying between them. Germline loops: CDR1 SGHNT, CDR2 YYREEE (reference sequence). The CDR3 sequence: CASSPEVIRSGNTIYF. CDR3 nucleotide sequence: TGTGCCAGCAGCCCGGAGGTGATACGCTCTGGAAACACCATATATTTT.

Only a few counts were recorded for this clonotype. The gene calls are TRBV12-3 or TRBV12-4 and TRBJ2-1; TRBD2 aligns across 8 bases. The CDR3 has 13 amino acids. The trim removed 4 bases at V and 12 bases at J, leaving 8 bases unmatched. The CDR3: CASSSLLGLGQFF. In DNA form, the CDR3 reads TGTGCCAGCAGTTCCCTCCTGGGACTAGGGCAGTTCTTC.

This clonotype came up a few times. The chain employs TRBV7-9 and TRBJ2-1, with D possibly being TRBD1 or TRBD2 (6 bases each). V gave up 4 bases and J gave up 3 bases, with 16 bases separating them. The germline V gene has CDR1 SEHNR and CDR2 FQNEAQ (reference sequence). This CDR3 contains 16 residues. In DNA, the CDR3 is TGTGCCAGCAGCTCCCCGGGGGCCCAATTCTACAATGAGCAGTTCTTC. Translated: CASSSPGAQFYNEQFF.

A few counts support this clonotype. The chain is built from TRBV30 and TRBJ2-7; 10 nucleotides align to TRBD1. V trimming: 2 bases; J trimming: 6 bases; junction bases outside the gene matches: 7. Germline-derived CDR1 and CDR2 are GTSNPN and SVGIG (reference sequence). The CDR3 sequence is 14 residues long. In nucleotides, the CDR3 is TGTGCCTGGAGTCCGGGACAGGGGTCGGGCGAGCAGTACTTC. This translates into CAWSPGQGSGEQYF.

This clonotype was counted only a few times. The chain carries TRBV30 and TRBJ1-2; 7 nucleotides agree with TRBD1. Germline V CDR1 and CDR2: GTSNPN, SVGIG (reference sequence). V lost 0 bases, J lost 4 bases, and 8 bases stayed unmatched. The CDR3 runs to 15 residues. The CDR3 sequence is CAWSVPTGSGYGYTF. For the CDR3, the DNA is TGTGCCTGGAGTGTACCGACAGGGTCGGGCTATGGCTACACCTTC.

CDR3 residues: CASSPDRGILYEQYF. The DNA for the CDR3 is TGCGCCAGCAGCCCGGACAGGGGGATCCTCTACGAGCAGTACTTC. This chain uses TRBV4-1 with TRBJ2-7, with 10 bases fitting TRBD1. The J segment lost 3 bases and the V segment lost 4 bases, leaving 6 bases of the junction unmatched. There are 15 residues in the CDR3. Germline V gives CDR1 MGHRA, CDR2 YSYEKL.

This clonotype showed up just a few times. The chain joins TRBV6-1 to TRBJ1-6; 9 nucleotides line up with TRBD1. Germline assignment: CDR1 MNHNS and CDR2 SASEGT. The length of the CDR3 is 13 residues. With V trimmed by 8 bases and J by 8 bases, 4 bases remained unmatched. CDR3: CASSRTGDSPLHF. Here the CDR3 DNA reads TGTGCCAGCTCAAGGACAGGGGATTCACCCCTCCACTTT.

This clonotype was seen a handful of times. The rearrangement joins TRBV20-1 to TRBJ2-5; tentative D call: TRBD2 (6 bases). Germline CDR1 is DFQATT and CDR2 is SNEGSKA (reference sequence). This CDR3 has 12 residues. Deletions cut 6 bases from V and 4 bases from J, with 12 bases between. CDR3 amino acids: CSAWRGRETQYF. The DNA of the CDR3 is TGCAGTGCATGGCGGGGCCGAGAGACCCAGTACTTC.

A few counts support this clonotype. V is TRBV7-9 and J is TRBJ1-1; a possible D gene is TRBD1 (6 bases). Trimming took off 0 bases at V and 7 bases at J, with 21 bases between the two ends. The CDR3 is 17 residues long. Germline V gene sequence: CDR1 SEHNR, CDR2 FQNEAQ (reference sequence). The CDR3 sequence is CASSLAPGGGLGHEAFF. CDR3 DNA: TGTGCCAGCAGCTTAGCGCCCGGGGGGGGCCTCGGTCATGAAGCTTTCTTT.

Within the sample, this clonotype is medium-sized. This CDR3 reads CATSSIMGDTEAFF. In nucleotides, the CDR3 is TGTGCCACCAGCAGTATAATGGGGGACACTGAAGCTTTCTTT. The V and J genes are TRBV15 and TRBJ1-1; D perhaps matches TRBD1 (5 bases). Germline CDR1 reads LNHNV; CDR2 reads YYDKDF (reference sequence). Trimming cost V 3 bases and J 3 bases, with 11 bases left between them. The CDR3 has 14 amino acids.

This clonotype was observed a handful of times. This chain uses TRBV20-1 with TRBJ2-3; 7 bases map to TRBD1. V was clipped by 6 bases and J by 4 bases; unmatched bases: 4. The germline V gene encodes CDR1 DFQATT and CDR2 SNEGSKA (reference sequence). The CDR3 contains 12 residues. The CDR3 loop is CSAPTGSDTQYF. The CDR3 nucleotides read TGCAGTGCCCCGACAGGGTCAGATACGCAGTATTTT.

The chain joins TRBV18 to TRBJ2-5; TRBD1 matches at 8 bases. The germline V gene has CDR1 KGHSH and CDR2 LQKENI. This CDR3 is built from 15 residues. Germline trimming cut 3 bases from V and 1 base from J; bases unmatched to any gene: 4. CDR3 bases: TGTGCCAGCTCACCCGGACAGGGAGGCCAAGAGACCCAGTACTTC. This encodes CASSPGQGGQETQYF.

This clonotype is categorized as medium-sized. CDR3 sequence: CASRRRSEYNEQFF. The CDR3 coding sequence is TGTGCCAGCAGGAGGCGATCGGAATACAATGAGCAGTTCTTC. This chain connects TRBV6-1 to TRBJ2-1; unclear D gene. Per the germline V gene, CDR1 is MNHNS and CDR2 is SASEGT. V shed 6 bases and J shed 4 bases, with 13 bases lying between them. The CDR3 has 14 residues.

By frequency in the sample, this clonotype is medium-sized. The V call is TRBV20-1, the J call TRBJ1-6; the match to TRBD1 covers 7 bases. This CDR3 comprises 16 residues. The V gene end was trimmed by 5 bases and the J gene end by 4 bases; junction bases not matched to a gene: 11. Germline loops: CDR1 DFQATT, CDR2 SNEGSKA (reference sequence). The CDR3 DNA reads as TGCAGTGCTCCTGATAAACTGACAGGGTATAATTCACCCCTCCACTTT. Translation gives CSAPDKLTGYNSPLHF.

The chain carries TRBV4-1 and TRBJ1-4, with a tentative D call TRBD1 (6 bases). The CDR3 extends over 15 amino acids. Trimming stripped 7 bases from V and 5 bases from J, with 17 bases between. Germline lookup yields CDR1 MGHRA and CDR2 YSYEKL. The CDR3 nucleotides read TGCGCCAGCACCCCTTCCCGGGGGGCAAATGAAAAACTGTTTTTT. This codes for CASTPSRGANEKLFF.